These T cell receptor beta chains were read from a single sample in a study of OX40 agonist ivuxolimab in advanced cancers. TCRdb's copy holds only in-frame clones and misses some; the assay was immunoSEQ multiplex PCR. The table lists about 100,000 clones, roughly 95% of them singletons. The sequenced sample was CD4+ or CD8+ T cells sorted from blood, obtained in a trial of the OX40 agonist ivuxolimab. These receptors came from an adult with an advanced solid tumor such as melanoma, head and neck, liver or kidney cancer. Both conserved end residues are trimmed from each CDR3. Each record gives: J gene, V gene, CDR3 protein.

>.|TRBV29-1
SLNSPPTGMIGIQETQY
>TRBJ1-1|TRBV19
ASSAAINTEAF
>TRBJ2-7|TRBV2
ASHEGGVSYEQY
>TRBJ2-7|TRBV5-4
ASSLIGQGAPEQY
>TRBJ2-5|TRBV5-6
ASSFGREETQY
>TRBJ1-2|TRBV19
ASAIGQDHYGYT
>TRBJ1-5|TRBV6-6
ASSQDISNQPQH
>TRBJ2-5|TRBV1
TSSQDLRRCVETQY
>TRBJ2-5|TRBV7-9
ASSQGQQETQY
>TRBJ1-5|TRBV27
ASSLSLFGQPQH
>TRBJ1-2|TRBV6-5
ASSYSNDYGYT
>TRBJ2-3|TRBV4-3
ASSLGLTTDTQY
>TRBJ2-5|TRBV28
ASSLRGSGWETQY